The source of this T cell receptor (beta chain) is a study of cytomegalovirus exposure and HLA in healthy donors. The wider study: Of about 400 genotyped donors, approximately 80% clustered with self-reported Caucasian donors.

V trimming: 2 bases; J trimming: 1 base; junction bases outside the gene matches: 5. The germline CDR1 and CDR2 sequences are MNHNY and SVGAGI (reference sequence). The CDR3 spans 16 residues. Regarding this clone: What it binds is not known.

Study-wide findings and caveats: In vitro testing confirmed a few CMV-associated chains as specific for CMV antigens. DRB1 showed the most TCR associations and HLA-C the fewest in a later analysis, as rates varied by HLA locus. Later analysis identified a missense DCLRE1C variant that was linked to TCR beta V- and J-gene trimming.

The PCR had 60 Vbeta and 13 Jbeta primers. Sequencing used immunoSEQ multiplex PCR; TCRdb keeps in-frame clones, though not all of them. The sample shows approximately 89,000 clones, around 74% of them seen only once. The receptor's source is a man younger than 45 in good health and CMV-seropositive. Material for sequencing was PBMCs. The genes are TRBV6-6 and TRBJ2-5; 9 bases map to TRBD1. CDR3: CASSYGQGLFQETQYF. Written as DNA, the CDR3 is TGTGCCAGCAGTTACGGACAGGGGCTCTTCCAAGAGACCCAGTACTTC.